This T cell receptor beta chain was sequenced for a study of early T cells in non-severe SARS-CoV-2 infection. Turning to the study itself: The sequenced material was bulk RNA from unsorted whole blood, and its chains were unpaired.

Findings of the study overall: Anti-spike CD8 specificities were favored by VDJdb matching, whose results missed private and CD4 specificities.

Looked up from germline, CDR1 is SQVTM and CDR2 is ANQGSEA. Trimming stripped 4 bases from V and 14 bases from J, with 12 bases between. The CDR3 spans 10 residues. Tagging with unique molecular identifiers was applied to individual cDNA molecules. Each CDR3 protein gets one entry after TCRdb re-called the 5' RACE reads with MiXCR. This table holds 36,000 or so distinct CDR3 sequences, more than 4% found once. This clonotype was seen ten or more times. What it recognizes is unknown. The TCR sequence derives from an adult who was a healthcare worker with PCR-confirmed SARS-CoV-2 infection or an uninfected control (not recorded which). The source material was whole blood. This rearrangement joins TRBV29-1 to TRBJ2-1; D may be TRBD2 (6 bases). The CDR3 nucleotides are TGCAGCGTTGGGGACTCCCGGAAGTTCTTC. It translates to CSVGDSRKFF.